What follows are 18 T cell receptor beta chains derived from one specimen sequenced in a study of CD4 and CD8 cells across lung adenocarcinoma regions. TCRdb redid the calling of the PCR reads with MiXCR, one entry per CDR3 protein. Counted here are about 19,000 distinct CDR3 sequences, about 50% occurring once; the ten biggest clones make up approximately 31%. Sequenced input: CD8+ T cells from the margin of a lung tumor. The receptors come from a male donor with lung adenocarcinoma. The CD4 and CD8 labels of this study may be unreliable.

The chain joins TRBV9 to TRBJ2-2; TRBD1 matches at 9 bases. J was trimmed by 8 bases and V by 5 bases; bases with no gene match: 10. CDR3 length: 15 residues. Germline V gene lookup returns CDR1 SGDLS and CDR2 YYNGEE. CDR3 loop: CASRGPGQGRGELFF. CDR3 sequence (DNA): TGTGCCAGCAGGGGTCCGGGACAGGGAAGGGGGGAGCTGTTTTTT.

CDR3 sequence reads: CAISAVAGGWSQETQYF. CDR3 DNA sequence: TGTGCCATCAGTGCGGTTGCGGGAGGTTGGAGCCAAGAGACCCAGTACTTC. The chain links TRBV10-3 to TRBJ2-5; TRBD2 agrees at 8 bases. This CDR3 has 17 residues. The germline gives CDR1 ENHRY, CDR2 SYGVKD. With V trimmed by 4 bases and J by 1 base, 11 bases remained unmatched.

The rearrangement links TRBV10-1 to TRBJ2-1; D unclear. The J call is uncertain, as TRBJ2-7 better fits the DNA end. The germline gives CDR1 WNHNN, CDR2 SYGVQD (reference sequence). The CDR3 covers 13 residues. The CDR3 reads CASSENPPGEQYF. The CDR3, as DNA: TGCGCCAGCAGTGAGAATCCTCCAGGCGAGCAGTACTTC.

The V call is TRBV7-2, the J call TRBJ2-5; D gene ambiguous. The V end lost 5 bases, the J end lost 7 bases, and 11 bases lay between the germline ends. The CDR3 spans 12 residues. Germline-derived CDR1 and CDR2 are SGHTA and FQGNSA. This CDR3 reads CASSTRSGTQYF. The DNA for the CDR3 is TGTGCCAGCAGCACCCGATCGGGGACCCAGTACTTC.

Concerning this clonotype itself: The junction departs from the called germline gene at one end, perhaps through a read error. J is TRBJ2-2 and V is TRBV27; tentative D call: TRBD2 (5 bases). CDR1 and CDR2 (germline): MNHEY, SMNVEV (reference sequence). This CDR3 contains 14 residues. CDR3 amino acids: CASRRDLNTDEQFF. CDR3 bases: TGTGCCAGCAGACGGGATTTAAACACAGATGAGCAGTTTTTT.

This clonotype is deemed medium-sized. The chain has TRBV6-5 and TRBJ2-1, with 8 bases fitting TRBD1. This CDR3 has 16 residues. CDR1 MNHEY and CDR2 SVGAGI come from the germline V gene. With 5 bases clipped from V and 9 bases from J, the junction kept 15 bases outside the gene matches. This CDR3 is CASSTPPDRGRGEQFF. For the CDR3, the DNA is TGTGCCAGCAGTACCCCTCCTGACAGGGGAAGGGGTGAGCAGTTCTTC.

With respect to this clonotype: A read error may explain this, as a much larger clone is one base away. In nucleotides, the CDR3 is TGTGCCAGCAGCTCCCGTCGTGACAATGAGCAGTACTTC. Encoded protein: CASSSRRDNEQYF. The chain uses TRBV7-3 and TRBJ2-1; D call uncertain. The assigned J gene may be wrong: the sequence end matches TRBJ2-7 better. Germline values: CDR1 SGHTA, CDR2 FQGTGA. This CDR3 contains 13 residues.

V usage is TRBV6-1 and J usage is TRBJ2-7; 8 nucleotides match TRBD1. The end of the DNA aligns better with TRBJ2-1, so the J call may be wrong. The CDR3 runs to 16 residues. Germline V CDR1 and CDR2: MNHNS, SASEGT. Here the CDR3 DNA reads TGTGCCAGCAGTCCCCGGACAGGGTTTAGCTCCTACGAGCAGTTCTTC. Protein product: CASSPRTGFSSYEQFF.

This chain connects TRBV12-3 or TRBV12-4 to TRBJ1-2, with TRBD1 as a possible D gene (5 bases). The CDR3 sequence is 12 residues long. Trimming removed 5 bases at V and 6 bases at J, with 10 bases between. As DNA, the CDR3 is TGTGCCAGCAGTCCCGGACAAGATGGCTACACCTTC. Residues: CASSPGQDGYTF.

The chain couples TRBV19 to TRBJ2-1; unclear D gene. CDR3 length: 14 amino acids. Deletions cut 1 base from V and 9 bases from J, with 13 bases between. Germline values: CDR1 LNHDA, CDR2 SQIVND (reference sequence). The CDR3 nucleotides are TGTGCCAGTAGTATAGGACGAGACTCGGGTGAGCAGTTCTTC. Translated, it gives CASSIGRDSGEQFF.

In its sample, this clonotype is medium-sized (0.01 to 0.1%). V usage is TRBV27 and J usage is TRBJ2-5; 7 positions agree with TRBD1. The ends lost 5 bases at V and 5 bases at J; junction bases unmatched: 8. The CDR3 totals 14 residues. Germline V CDR1 and CDR2: MNHEY, SMNVEV (reference sequence). CDR3 amino acids: CASSDYRGGETQYF. The CDR3 DNA reads as TGTGCCAGCAGTGACTACAGGGGCGGGGAGACCCAGTACTTC.

This clonotype was detected many times. This rearrangement joins TRBV15 to TRBJ1-2; D call uncertain. Germline assignment: CDR1 LNHNV and CDR2 YYDKDF (reference sequence). The CDR3 totals 13 residues. V lost 5 bases and J lost 2, with 9 bases in between. The CDR3 is CATSGGLNYGYTF. The CDR3 DNA reads as TGTGCCACCAGCGGCGGGTTAAACTATGGCTACACCTTC. Variable domain in full (rest from reference TRBV15 and TRBJ1-2): DAMVIQNPRYQVTQFGKPVTLSCSQTLNHNVMYWYQQKSSQAPKLLFHYYDKDFNNEADTPDNFQSRRPNTSFCFLDIRSPGLGDTAMYLCATSGGLNYGYTFGSGTRLTVV.

The table lists this clonotype with a few counts. The genes are TRBV6-5 and TRBJ2-5; D is unresolved. Judging by the DNA end, TRBJ2-7 fits better; the J call may be wrong. The CDR3 covers 15 residues. Germline CDR1 MNHEY, CDR2 SVGAGI. In DNA form, the CDR3 reads TGTGCCAGCCTAACCACCTCGGGTCGCAACTACGAGCAGTACTTC. Translated, it gives CASLTTSGRNYEQYF.

About this clonotype itself: The junction departs from the called germline gene at one end, perhaps through a read error. The chain recombines TRBV4-1 with TRBJ2-3, with D perhaps being TRBD1 or TRBD2 (7 bases each). CDR1 and CDR2 from the germline V gene are MGHRA and YSYEKL. The CDR3 has 15 residues. Here the CDR3 DNA reads TGCGCCGGGGGCCAAGGGGGCGGGAGCACAGATACGCAGTATTTC. As protein: CAGGQGGGSTDTQYF.

As concerns this clonotype: A read error may explain this, as a much larger clone is one base away. The chain links TRBV27 to TRBJ2-1; D uncertain. This CDR3 has 12 amino acids. The ends were cut back, 8 bases at V and 6 bases at J, with 11 bases in the middle. The V gene's germline CDR1 is MNHEY and CDR2 SMNVEV (reference sequence). CDR3 protein: CASGIVLNEQFF. The DNA of the CDR3 is TGTGCCAGCGGGATAGTCCTCAATGAGCAGTTCTTC.

As regards this clonotype: An end of the junction does not agree with germline; a read error may underlie this. The V and J genes are TRBV27 and TRBJ2-5, with 8 bases lining up with TRBD1. The CDR3 is 15 amino acids. In germline, CDR1 is MNHEY, CDR2 SMNVEV (reference sequence). The CDR3 coding sequence is TGTGGCGGCGGCCCAGGGGGCGGGGACAAAGAGATCCAGTACTTC. As protein: CGGGPGGGDKEIQYF.

DNA of the CDR3: TGTGCGGGCAACGGGGGCCGTGACCAAGAGACCCAGTACTTC. This sequence encodes CAGNGGRDQETQYF. The genes are TRBV6-1 and TRBJ2-5, with D perhaps assigned TRBD1 or TRBD2 (6 bases each). The CDR3 runs to 14 residues. The germline gives CDR1 MNHNS, CDR2 SASEGT.

This clonotype was counted ten times or more. The genes are TRBV11-2 and TRBJ2-1; 11 bases agree with TRBD2. The CDR3 has 16 amino acids. Germline assignment: CDR1 SGHAT and CDR2 FQNNGV. The J segment lost 8 bases and the V segment lost 4 bases, leaving 10 bases of the junction unmatched. The CDR3 here is CASSSPRGLAAHEQFF. CDR3 nucleotide sequence: TGTGCCAGCAGCTCCCCCAGGGGACTAGCGGCCCATGAGCAGTTCTTC.